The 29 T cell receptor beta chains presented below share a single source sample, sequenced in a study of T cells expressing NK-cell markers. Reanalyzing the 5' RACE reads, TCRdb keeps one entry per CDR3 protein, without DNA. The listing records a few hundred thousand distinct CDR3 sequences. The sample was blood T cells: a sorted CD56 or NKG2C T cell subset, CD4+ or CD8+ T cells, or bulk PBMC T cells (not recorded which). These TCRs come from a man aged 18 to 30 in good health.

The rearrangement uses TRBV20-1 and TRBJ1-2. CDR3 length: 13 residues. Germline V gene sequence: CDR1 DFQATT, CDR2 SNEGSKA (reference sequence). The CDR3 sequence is CSARRIANYGYTF.

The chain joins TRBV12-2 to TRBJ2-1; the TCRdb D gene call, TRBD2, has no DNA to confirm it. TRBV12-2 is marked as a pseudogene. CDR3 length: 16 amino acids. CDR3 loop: CASGGPAGGSYNEQFF.

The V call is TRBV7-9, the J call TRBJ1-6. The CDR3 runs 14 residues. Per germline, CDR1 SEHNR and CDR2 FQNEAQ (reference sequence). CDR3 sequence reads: CASSLDNQNSPLHF. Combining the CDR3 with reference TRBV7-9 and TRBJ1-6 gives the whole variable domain DTGVSQNPRHKITKRGQNVTFRCDPISEHNRLYWYRQTLGQGPEFLTYFQNEAQLEKSRLLSDRFSAERPKGSFSTLEIQRTEQGDSAMYLCASSLDNQNSPLHFGNGTRLTVT.

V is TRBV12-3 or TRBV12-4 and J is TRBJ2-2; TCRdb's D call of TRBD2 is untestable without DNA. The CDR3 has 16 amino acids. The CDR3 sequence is CASSLYGGGPVGELFF.

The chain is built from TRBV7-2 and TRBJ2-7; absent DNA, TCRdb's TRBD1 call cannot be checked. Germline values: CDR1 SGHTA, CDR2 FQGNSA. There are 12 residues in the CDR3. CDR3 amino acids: CASSPMGDEQYF. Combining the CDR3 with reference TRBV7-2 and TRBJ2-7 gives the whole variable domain GAGVSQSPSNKVTEKGKDVELRCDPISGHTALYWYRQSLGQGLEFLIYFQGNSAPDKSGLPSDRFSAERTGGSVSTLTIQRTQQEDSAVYLCASSPMGDEQYFGPGTRLTVT.

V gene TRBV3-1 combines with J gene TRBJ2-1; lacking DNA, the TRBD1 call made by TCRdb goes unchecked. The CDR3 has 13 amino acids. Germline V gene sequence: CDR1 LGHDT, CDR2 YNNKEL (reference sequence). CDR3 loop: CASSQGTGSEQFF.

CDR3 sequence: CASSPPLGLAGGGEQFF. V usage is TRBV18 and J usage is TRBJ2-1; the TCRdb call, TRBD2, lacks DNA for checking. The CDR3 consists of 17 residues. The germline V gene encodes CDR1 KGHSH and CDR2 LQKENI.

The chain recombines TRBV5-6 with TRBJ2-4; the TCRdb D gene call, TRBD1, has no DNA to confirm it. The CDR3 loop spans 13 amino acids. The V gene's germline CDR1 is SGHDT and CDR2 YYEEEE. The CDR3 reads CASSWSGFAIQYF.

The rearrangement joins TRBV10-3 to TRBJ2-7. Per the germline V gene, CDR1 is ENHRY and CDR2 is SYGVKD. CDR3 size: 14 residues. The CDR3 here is CAVSTGNLGYEQYF.

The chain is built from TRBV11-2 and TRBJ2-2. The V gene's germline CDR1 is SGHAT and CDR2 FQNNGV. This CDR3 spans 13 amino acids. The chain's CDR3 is CASSFNGPAGLFF.

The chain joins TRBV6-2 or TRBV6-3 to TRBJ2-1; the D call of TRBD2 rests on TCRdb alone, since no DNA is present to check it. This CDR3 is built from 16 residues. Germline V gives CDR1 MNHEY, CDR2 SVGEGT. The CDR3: CASRELAGVPYNEQFF.

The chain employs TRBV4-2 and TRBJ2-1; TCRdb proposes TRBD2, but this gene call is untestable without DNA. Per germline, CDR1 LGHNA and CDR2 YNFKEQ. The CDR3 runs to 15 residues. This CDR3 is CASSPGTSGSSEQFF.

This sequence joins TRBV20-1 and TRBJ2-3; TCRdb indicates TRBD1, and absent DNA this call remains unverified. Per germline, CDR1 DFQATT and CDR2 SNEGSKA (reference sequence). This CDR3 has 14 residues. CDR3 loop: CSAKSTGAIDTQYF.

The CDR3 spells CSVSTGMNTGELFF. The rearrangement links TRBV29-1 to TRBJ2-2; TCRdb returns TRBD1, unconfirmable since there is no DNA. Germline values: CDR1 SQVTM, CDR2 ANQGSEA. The CDR3 length is 14 residues.

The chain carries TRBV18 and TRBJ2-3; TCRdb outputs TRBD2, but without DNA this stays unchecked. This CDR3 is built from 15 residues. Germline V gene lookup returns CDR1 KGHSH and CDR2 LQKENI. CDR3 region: CASSATSERRDTQYF.

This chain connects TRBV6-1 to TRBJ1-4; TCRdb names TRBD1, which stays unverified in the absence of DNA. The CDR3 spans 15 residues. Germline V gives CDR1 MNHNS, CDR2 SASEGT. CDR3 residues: CASSRAGTGEEKLFF.

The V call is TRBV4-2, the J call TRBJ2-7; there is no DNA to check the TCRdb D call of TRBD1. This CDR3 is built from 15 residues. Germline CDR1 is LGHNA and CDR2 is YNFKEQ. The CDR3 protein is CASSQAGTVTHEQYF.

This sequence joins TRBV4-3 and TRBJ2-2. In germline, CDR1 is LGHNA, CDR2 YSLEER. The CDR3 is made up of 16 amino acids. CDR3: CASSQGDSGDTGELFF.

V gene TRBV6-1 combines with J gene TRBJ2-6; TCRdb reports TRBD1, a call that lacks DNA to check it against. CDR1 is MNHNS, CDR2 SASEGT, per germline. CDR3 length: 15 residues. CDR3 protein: CATTLGVPGANVLTF.

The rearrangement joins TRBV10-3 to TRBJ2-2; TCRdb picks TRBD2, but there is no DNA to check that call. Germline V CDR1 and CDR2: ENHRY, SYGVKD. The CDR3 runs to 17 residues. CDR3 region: CAISGLAGGTNTGELFF.

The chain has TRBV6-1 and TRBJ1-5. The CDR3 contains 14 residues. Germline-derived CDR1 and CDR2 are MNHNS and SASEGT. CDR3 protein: CASSDVRGNQPQHF.

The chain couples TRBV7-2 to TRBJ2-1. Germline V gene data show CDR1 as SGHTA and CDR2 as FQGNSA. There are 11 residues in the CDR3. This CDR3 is CASSALTQQFF.

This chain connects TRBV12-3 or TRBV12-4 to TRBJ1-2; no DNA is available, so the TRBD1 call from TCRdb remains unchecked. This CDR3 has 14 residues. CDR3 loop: CASSLAQGGYGYTF.

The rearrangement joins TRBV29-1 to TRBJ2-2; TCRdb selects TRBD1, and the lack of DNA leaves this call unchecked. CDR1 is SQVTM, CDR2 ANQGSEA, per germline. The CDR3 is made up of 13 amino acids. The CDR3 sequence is CSVEDFQGGELFF.

The CDR3 spells CSARALRLGNEQFF. The gene calls are TRBV20-1 and TRBJ2-1; the D call of TRBD2 rests on TCRdb alone, since no DNA is present to check it. Per germline, CDR1 DFQATT and CDR2 SNEGSKA (reference sequence). The CDR3 loop spans 14 amino acids.

The chain's CDR3 is CASSYGLGTGYGYTF. The rearrangement links TRBV6-5 to TRBJ1-2; TCRdb calls TRBD1, which cannot be checked without DNA. The CDR3 has 15 amino acids. CDR1 is MNHEY, CDR2 SVGAGI, per germline.

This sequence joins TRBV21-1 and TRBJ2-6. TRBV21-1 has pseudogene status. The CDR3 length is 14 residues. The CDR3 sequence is CAPRSDSGANVLTF.

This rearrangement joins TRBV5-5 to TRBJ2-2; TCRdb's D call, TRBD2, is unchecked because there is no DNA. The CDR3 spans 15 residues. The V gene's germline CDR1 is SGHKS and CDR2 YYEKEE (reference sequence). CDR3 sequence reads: CASSSSGLHTGELFF.

The CDR3 loop reads CASRRESSYNEQFF. The V call is TRBV5-1, the J call TRBJ2-1; no DNA is available, so the TRBD2 call from TCRdb remains unchecked. Germline V gene lookup returns CDR1 SGHRS and CDR2 YFSETQ. This CDR3 spans 14 amino acids.